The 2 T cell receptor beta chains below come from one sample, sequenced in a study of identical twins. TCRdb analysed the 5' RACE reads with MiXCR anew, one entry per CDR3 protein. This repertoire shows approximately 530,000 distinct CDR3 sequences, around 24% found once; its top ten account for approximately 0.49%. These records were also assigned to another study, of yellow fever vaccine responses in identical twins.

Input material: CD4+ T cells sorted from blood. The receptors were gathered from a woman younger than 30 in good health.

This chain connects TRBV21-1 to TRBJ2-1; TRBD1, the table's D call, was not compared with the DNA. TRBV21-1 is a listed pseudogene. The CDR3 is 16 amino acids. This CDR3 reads CASSPGADRAYNEQFF. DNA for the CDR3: TGTGCCAGCAGCCCTGGGGCCGACAGGGCCTACAATGAGCAGTTCTTC.

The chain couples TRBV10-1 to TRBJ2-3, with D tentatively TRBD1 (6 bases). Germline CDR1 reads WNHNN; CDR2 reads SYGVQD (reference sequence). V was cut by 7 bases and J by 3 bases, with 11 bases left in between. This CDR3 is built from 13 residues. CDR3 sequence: CASNGGQTDTQYF. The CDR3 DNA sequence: TGCGCCAGCAATGGAGGACAGACAGATACGCAGTATTTT.